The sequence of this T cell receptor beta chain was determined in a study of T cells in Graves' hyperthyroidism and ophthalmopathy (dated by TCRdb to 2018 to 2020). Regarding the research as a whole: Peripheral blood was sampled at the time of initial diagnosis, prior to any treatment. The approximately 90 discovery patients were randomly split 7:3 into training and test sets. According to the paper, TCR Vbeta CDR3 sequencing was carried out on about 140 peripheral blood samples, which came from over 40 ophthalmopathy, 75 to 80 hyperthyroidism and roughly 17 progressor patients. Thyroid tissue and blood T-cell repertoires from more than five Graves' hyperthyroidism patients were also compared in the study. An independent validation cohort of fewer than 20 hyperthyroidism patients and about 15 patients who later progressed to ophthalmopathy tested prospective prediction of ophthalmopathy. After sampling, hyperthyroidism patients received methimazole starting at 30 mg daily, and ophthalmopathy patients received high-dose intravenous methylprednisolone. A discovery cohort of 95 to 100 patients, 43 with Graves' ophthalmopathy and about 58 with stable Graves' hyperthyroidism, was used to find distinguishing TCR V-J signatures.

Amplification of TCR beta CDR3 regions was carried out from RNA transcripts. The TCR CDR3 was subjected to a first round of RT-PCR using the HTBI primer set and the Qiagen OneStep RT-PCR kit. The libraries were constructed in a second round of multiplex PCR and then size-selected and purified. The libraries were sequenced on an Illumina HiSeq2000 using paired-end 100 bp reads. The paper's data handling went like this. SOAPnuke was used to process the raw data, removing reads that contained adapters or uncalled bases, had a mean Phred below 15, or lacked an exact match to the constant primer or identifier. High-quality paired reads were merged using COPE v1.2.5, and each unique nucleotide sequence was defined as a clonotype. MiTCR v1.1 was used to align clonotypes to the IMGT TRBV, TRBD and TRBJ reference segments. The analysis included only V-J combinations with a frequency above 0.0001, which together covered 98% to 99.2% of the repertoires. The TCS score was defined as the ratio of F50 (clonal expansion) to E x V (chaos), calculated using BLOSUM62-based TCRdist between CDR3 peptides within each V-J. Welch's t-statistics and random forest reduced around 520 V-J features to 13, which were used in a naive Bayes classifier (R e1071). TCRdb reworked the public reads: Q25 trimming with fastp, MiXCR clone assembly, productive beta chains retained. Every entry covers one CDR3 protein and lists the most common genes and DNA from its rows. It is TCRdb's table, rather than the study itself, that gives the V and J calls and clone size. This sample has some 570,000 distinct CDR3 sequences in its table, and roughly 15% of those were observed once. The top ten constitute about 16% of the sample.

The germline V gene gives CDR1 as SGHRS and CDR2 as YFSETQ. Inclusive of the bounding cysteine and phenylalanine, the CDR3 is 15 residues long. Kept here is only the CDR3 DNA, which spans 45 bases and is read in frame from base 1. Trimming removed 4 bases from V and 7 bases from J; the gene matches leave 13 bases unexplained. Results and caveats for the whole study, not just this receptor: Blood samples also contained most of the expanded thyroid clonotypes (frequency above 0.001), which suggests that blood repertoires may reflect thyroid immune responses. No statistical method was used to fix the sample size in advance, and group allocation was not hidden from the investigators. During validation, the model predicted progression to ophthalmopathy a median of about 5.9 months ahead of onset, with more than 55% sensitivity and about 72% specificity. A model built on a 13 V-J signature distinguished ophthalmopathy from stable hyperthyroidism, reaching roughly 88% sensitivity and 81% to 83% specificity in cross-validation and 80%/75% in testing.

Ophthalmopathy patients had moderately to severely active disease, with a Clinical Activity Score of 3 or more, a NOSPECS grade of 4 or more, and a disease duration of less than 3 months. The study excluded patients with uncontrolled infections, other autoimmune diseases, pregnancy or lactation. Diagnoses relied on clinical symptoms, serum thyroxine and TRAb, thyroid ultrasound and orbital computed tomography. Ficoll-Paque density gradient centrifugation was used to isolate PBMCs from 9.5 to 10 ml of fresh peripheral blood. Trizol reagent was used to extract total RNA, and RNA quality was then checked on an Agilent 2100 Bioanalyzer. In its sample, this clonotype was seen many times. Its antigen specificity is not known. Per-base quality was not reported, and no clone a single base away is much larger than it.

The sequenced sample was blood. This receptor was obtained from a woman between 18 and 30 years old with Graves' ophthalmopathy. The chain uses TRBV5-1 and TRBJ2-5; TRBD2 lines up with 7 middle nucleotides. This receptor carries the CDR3 CASSRLAGVLGTQYF. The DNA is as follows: TGCGCCAGCAGCCGCCTGGCGGGAGTTCTCGGGACCCAGTACTTC.